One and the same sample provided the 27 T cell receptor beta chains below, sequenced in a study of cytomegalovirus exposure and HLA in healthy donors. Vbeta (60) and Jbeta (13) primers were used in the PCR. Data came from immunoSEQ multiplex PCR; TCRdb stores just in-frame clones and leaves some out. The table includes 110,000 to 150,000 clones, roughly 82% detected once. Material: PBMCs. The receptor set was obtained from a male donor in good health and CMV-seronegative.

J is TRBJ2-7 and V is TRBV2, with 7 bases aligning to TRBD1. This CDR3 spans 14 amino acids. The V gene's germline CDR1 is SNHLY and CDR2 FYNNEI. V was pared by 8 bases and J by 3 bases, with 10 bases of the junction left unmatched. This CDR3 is CASDSGGPYYEQYF. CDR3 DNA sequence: TGTGCCAGCGATTCAGGGGGTCCCTACTACGAGCAGTACTTC.

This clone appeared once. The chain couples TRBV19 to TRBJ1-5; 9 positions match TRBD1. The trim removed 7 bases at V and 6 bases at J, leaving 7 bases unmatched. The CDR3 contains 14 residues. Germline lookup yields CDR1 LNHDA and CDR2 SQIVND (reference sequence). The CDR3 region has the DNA TGTGCCAGTACCCATGGGACAGGGAGTCAGCCCCAGCATTTT. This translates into CASTHGTGSQPQHF.

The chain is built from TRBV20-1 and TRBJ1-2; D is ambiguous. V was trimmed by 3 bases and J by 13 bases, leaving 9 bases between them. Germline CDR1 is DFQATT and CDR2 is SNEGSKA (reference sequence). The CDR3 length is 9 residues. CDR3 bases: TGCAGTGCTAGCAGGTCGGCCACCTTC. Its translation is CSASRSATF.

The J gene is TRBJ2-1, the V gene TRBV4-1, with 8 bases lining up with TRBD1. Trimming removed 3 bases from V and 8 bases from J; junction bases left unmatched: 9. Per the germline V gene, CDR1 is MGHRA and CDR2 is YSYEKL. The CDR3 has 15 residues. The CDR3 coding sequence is TGCGCCAGCAGCCATACAGGGGGAGATGTCGATGAGCAGTTCTTC. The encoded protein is CASSHTGGDVDEQFF.

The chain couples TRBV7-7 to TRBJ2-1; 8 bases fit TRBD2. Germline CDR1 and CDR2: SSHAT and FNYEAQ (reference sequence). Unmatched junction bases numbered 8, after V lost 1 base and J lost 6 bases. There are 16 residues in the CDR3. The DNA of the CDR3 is TGTGCCAGCAGCTTAGGCGGGGCGGGGGGAAGCAATGAGCAGTTCTTC. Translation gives CASSLGGAGGSNEQFF.

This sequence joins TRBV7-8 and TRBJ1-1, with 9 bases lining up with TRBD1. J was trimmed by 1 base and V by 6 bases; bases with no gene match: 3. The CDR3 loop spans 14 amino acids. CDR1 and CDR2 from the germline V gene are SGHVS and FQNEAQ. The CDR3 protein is CASRLGQGNTEAFF. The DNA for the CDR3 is TGTGCCAGCAGACTGGGACAGGGGAACACTGAAGCTTTCTTT.

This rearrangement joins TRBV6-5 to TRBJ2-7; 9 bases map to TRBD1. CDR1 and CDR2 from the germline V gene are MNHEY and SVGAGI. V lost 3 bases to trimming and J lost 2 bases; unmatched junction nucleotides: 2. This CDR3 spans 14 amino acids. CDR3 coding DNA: TGTGCCAGCAGTTATGGGACAGGGACCTACGAGCAGTACTTC. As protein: CASSYGTGTYEQYF.

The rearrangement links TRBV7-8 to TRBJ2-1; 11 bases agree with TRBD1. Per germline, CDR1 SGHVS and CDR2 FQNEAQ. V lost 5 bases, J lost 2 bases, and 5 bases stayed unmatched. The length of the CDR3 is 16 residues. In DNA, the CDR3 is TGTGCCAGCAGCATGGGACAGGGGGGACCCTACAATGAGCAGTTCTTC. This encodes CASSMGQGGPYNEQFF.

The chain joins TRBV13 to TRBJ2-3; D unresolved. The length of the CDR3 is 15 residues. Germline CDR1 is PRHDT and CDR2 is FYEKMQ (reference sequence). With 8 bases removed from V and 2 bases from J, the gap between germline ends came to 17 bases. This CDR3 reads CASRSRGSNTDTQYF. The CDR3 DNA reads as TGTGCCAGCCGATCTCGTGGCTCAAACACAGATACGCAGTATTTT.

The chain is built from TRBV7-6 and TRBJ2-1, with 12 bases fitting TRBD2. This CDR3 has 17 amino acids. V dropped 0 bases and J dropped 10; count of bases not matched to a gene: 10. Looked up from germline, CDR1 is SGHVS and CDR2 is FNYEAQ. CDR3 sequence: CASSLASDLAGGGEQFF. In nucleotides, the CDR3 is TGTGCCAGCAGCTTAGCGTCCGACCTAGCGGGAGGGGGGGAGCAGTTCTTC.

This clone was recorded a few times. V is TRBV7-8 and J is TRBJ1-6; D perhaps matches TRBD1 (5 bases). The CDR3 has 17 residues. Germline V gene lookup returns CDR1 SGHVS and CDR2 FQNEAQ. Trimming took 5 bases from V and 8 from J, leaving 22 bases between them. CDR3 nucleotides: TGTGCCAGCAGCCTCCCGGCGGGGGGAAGTCGGTATTCACCCCTCCACTTT. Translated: CASSLPAGGSRYSPLHF.

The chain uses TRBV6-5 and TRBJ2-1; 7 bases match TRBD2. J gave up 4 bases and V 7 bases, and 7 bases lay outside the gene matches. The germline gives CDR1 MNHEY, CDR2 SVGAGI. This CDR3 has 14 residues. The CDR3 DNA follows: TGTGCCAGCATGAGGCTAGCGGATTACAATGAGCAGTTCTTC. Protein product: CASMRLADYNEQFF.

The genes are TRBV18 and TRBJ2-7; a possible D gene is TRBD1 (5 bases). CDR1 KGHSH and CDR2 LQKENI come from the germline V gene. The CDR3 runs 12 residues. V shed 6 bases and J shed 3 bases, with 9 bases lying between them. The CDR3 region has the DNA TGTGCCAGCTCCCCTGACAGCTACGAGCAGTACTTC. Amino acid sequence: CASSPDSYEQYF.

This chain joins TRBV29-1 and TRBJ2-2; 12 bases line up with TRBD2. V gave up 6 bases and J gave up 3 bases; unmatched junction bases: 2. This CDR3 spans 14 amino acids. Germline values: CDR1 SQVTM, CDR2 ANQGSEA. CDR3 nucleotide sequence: TGCAGCGTGAGACTAGCGGGGGACACCGGGGAGCTGTTTTTT. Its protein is CSVRLAGDTGELFF.

The CDR3: CASSISLDRGEQYF. The CDR3 nucleotides are TGTGCCAGTAGTATCTCTCTCGACAGGGGCGAGCAGTACTTC. The chain is built from TRBV19 and TRBJ2-7, with 8 nucleotides matching TRBD1. The CDR3 has 14 amino acids. V dropped 3 bases and J dropped 6; count of bases not matched to a gene: 7. Germline-derived CDR1 and CDR2 are LNHDA and SQIVND (reference sequence). Full variable domain (missing parts from reference TRBV19 and TRBJ2-7): DGGITQSPKYLFRKEGQNVTLSCEQNLNHDAMYWYRQDPGQGLRLIYYSQIVNDFQKGDIAEGYSVSREKKESFPLTVTSAQKNPTAFYLCASSISLDRGEQYFGPGTRLTVT.

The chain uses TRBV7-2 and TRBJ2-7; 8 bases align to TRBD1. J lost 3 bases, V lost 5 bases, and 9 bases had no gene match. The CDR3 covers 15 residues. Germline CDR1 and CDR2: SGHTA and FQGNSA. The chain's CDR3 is CASSTRTGKVYEQYF. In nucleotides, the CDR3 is TGTGCCAGCAGCACCCGGACAGGGAAGGTCTACGAGCAGTACTTC.

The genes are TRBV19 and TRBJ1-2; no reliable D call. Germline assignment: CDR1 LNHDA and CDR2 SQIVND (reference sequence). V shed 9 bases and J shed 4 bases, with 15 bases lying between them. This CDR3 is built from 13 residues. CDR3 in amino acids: CASRARGIYGYTF. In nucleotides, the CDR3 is TGTGCCAGCAGAGCGCGAGGAATCTATGGCTACACCTTC.

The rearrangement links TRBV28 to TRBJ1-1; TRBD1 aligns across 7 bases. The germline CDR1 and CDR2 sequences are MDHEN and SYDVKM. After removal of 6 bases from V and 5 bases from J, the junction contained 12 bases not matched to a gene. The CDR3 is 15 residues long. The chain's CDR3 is CASSFNYRGYTEAFF. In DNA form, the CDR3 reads TGTGCCAGCAGCTTCAACTACAGGGGCTATACTGAAGCTTTCTTT.

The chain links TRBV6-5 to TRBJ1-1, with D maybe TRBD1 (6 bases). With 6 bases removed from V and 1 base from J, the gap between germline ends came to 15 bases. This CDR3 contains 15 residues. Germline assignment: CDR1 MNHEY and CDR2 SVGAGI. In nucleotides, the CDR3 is TGTGCCAGCAGACATCCCCACAGGGCGAACACTGAAGCTTTCTTT. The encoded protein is CASRHPHRANTEAFF.

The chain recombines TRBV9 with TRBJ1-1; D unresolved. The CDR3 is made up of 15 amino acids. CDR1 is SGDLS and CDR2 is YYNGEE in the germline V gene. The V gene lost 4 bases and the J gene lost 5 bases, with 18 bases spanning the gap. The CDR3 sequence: CASSSPGRGKTEAFF. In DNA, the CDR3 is TGTGCCAGCAGCTCTCCCGGCCGAGGGAAGACTGAAGCTTTCTTT.

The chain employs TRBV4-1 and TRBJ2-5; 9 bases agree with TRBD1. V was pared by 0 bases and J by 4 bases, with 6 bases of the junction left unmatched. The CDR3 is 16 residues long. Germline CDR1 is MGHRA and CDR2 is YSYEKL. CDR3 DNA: TGCGCCAGCAGCCAAGATGGGACAGGGTGGGGAGAGACCCAGTACTTC. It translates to CASSQDGTGWGETQYF.

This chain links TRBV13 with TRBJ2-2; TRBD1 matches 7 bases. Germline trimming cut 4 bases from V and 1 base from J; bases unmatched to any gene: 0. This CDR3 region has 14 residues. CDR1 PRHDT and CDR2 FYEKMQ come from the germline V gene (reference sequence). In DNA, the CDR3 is TGTGCCAGCAGCTGGACAGGGAACACCGGGGAGCTGTTTTTT. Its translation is CASSWTGNTGELFF. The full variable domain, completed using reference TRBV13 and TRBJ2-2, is AAGVIQSPRHLIKEKRETATLKCYPIPRHDTVYWYQQGPGQDPQFLISFYEKMQSDKGSIPDRFSAQQFSDYHSELNMSSLELGDSALYFCASSWTGNTGELFFGEGSRLTVL.

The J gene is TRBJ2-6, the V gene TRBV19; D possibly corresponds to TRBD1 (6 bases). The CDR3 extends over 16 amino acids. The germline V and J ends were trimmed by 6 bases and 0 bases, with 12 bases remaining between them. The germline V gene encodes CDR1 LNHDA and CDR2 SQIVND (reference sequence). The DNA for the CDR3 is TGTGCCAGTAGCACAGGGTTCCTCTCTGGGGCCAACGTCCTGACTTTC. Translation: CASSTGFLSGANVLTF.

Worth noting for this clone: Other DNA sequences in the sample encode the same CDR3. The DNA for the CDR3 is TGTGCCAGCAGCTTAGCGGGACAGGGATATGGCTACACCTTC. Its translation is CASSLAGQGYGYTF. This chain uses TRBV7-9 with TRBJ1-2; 9 bases are shared with TRBD1. The CDR3 runs 14 residues. Germline values: CDR1 SEHNR, CDR2 FQNEAQ (reference sequence). The trim removed 0 bases at V and 5 bases at J, leaving 1 base unmatched.

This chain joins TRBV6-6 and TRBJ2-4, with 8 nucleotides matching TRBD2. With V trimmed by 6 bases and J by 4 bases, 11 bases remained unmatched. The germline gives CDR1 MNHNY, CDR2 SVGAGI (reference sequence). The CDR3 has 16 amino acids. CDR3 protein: CASSVLAGYLKNIQYF. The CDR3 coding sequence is TGTGCCAGCAGCGTATTAGCGGGATACCTGAAAAACATTCAGTACTTC.

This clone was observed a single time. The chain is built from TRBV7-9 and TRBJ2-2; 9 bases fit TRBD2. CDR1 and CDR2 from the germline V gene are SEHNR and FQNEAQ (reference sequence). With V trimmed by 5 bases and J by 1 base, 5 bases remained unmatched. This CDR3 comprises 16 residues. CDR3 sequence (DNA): TGTGCCAGCAGCCAGTTAGCGGGGGAGAACACCGGGGAGCTGTTTTTT. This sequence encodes CASSQLAGENTGELFF.

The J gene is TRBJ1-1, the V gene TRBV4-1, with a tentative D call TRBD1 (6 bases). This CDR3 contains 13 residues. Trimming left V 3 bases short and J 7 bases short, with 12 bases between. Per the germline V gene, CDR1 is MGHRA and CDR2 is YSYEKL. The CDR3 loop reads CASSQDSFVEAFF. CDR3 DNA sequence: TGCGCCAGCAGCCAGGACAGCTTTGTTGAAGCTTTCTTT.